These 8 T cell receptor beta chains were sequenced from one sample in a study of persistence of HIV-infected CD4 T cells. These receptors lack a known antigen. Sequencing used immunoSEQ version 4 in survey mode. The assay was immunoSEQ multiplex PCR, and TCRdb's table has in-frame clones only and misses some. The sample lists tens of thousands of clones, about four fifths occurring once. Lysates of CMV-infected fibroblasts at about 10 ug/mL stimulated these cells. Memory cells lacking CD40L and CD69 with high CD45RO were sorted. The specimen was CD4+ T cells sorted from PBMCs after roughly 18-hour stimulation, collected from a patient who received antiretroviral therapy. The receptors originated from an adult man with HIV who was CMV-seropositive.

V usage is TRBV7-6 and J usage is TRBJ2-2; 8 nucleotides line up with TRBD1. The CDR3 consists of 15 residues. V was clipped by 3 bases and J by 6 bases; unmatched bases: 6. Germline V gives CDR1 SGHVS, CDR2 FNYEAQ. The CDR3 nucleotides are TGTGCCAGCAGCTTCCAGGACAGGGCGTCCGGGGAGCTGTTTTTT. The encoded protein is CASSFQDRASGELFF.

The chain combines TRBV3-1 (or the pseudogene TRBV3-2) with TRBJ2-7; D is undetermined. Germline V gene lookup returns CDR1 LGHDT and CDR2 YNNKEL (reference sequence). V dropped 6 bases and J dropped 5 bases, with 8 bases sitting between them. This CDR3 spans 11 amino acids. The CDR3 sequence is CASSQSHEQYF. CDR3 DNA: TGTGCCAGCAGTCAGAGCCACGAGCAGTACTTC.

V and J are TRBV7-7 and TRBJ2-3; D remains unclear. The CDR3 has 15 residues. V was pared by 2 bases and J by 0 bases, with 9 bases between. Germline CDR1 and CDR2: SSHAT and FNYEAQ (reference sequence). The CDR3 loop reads CASSLNGKSTDTQYF. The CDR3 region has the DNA TGTGCCAGCAGCTTAAACGGTAAAAGCACAGATACGCAGTATTTT.

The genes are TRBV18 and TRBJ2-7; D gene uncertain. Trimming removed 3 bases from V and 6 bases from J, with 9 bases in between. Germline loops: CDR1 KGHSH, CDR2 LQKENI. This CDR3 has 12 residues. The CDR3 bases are TGTGCCAGCTCACCGGGGTTGACCGAGCAGTACTTC. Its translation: CASSPGLTEQYF. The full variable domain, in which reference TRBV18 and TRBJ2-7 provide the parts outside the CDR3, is NAGVMQNPRHLVRRRGQEARLRCSPMKGHSHVYWYRQLPEEGLKFMVYLQKENIIDESGMPKERFSAEFPKEGPSILRIQQVVRGDSAAYFCASSPGLTEQYFGPGTRLTVT.

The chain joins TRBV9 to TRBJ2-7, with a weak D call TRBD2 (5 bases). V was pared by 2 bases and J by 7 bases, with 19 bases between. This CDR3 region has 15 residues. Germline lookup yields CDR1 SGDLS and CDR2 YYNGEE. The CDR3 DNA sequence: TGTGCCAGCAGCGTGTCCGGGGAACCATACGGGGAGCAGTACTTC. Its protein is CASSVSGEPYGEQYF.

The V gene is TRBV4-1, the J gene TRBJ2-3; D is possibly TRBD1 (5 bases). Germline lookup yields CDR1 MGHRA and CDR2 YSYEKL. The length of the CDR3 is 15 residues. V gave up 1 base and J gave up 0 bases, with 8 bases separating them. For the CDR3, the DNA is TGCGCCAGCAGCCAAGGCAGGGCTAGCACAGATACGCAGTATTTT. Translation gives CASSQGRASTDTQYF.

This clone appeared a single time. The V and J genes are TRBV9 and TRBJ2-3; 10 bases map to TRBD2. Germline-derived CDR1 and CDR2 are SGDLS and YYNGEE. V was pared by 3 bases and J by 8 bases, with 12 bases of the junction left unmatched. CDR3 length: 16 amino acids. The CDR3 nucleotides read TGTGCCAGCAGCGCCGGGAGCGGGGGGGCGGCTTTTACGCAGTATTTT. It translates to CASSAGSGGAAFTQYF.

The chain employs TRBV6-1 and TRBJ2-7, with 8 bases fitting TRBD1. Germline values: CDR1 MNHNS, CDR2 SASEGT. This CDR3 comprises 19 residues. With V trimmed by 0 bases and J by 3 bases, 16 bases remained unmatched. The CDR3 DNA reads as TGTGCCAGCAGTGAAGCTCACAGGGTCGGGACAGGTATCTACTACGAGCAGTACTTC. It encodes CASSEAHRVGTGIYYEQYF.